The 20 T cell receptor beta chains reported below all come from one sample, sequenced in a study of T cell repertoires in cytomegalovirus infection. TCRdb fed the reads into MiXCR, producing one record per CDR3 protein. The table records about 110,000 distinct CDR3 sequences, 10% of them present only once. No cognate antigen is known for these TCRs. Specimen: PBMCs, sequenced either directly or after in vitro stimulation (not recorded which). Receptors were obtained from a human donor in good health (CMV status not recorded). Some clones in this sample may be carry-over from other donors' samples.

The genes are TRBV12-3 or TRBV12-4 and TRBJ1-4; D gene uncertain. This CDR3 has 13 residues. Trimming left V 5 bases short and J 7 bases short, with 11 bases between. CDR3 bases: TGTGCCAGCAGTACTGTACAGTTTGAAAAACTGTTTTTT. Translated: CASSTVQFEKLFF.

Only a few counts were recorded for this clonotype. As DNA, the CDR3 is TGCGCCAGCAGCTCGGCCAGGGATGGCTACACCTTC. This sequence encodes CASSSARDGYTF. The J gene is TRBJ1-2, the V gene TRBV5-1; maybe TRBD1 (5 bases). This CDR3 has 12 residues. Germline CDR1 and CDR2: SGHRS and YFSETQ. V was trimmed by 3 bases and J by 6 bases, leaving 9 bases between them.

J is TRBJ2-7 and V is TRBV7-9; tentatively, D is TRBD2 (7 bases). The V end was cut by 5 bases, the J end by 9 bases, with 17 bases between. CDR3 length: 13 amino acids. The germline CDR1 and CDR2 sequences are SEHNR and FQNEAQ (reference sequence). CDR3 protein: CASSASAGAGQYV. The CDR3 DNA reads TGTGCCAGCAGCGCCTCGGCGGGGGCCGGGCAGTACGTC.

This clonotype was found many times. This chain connects TRBV27 to TRBJ2-1, with 13 bases fitting TRBD2. The CDR3 is 17 amino acids. V trimming: 5 bases; J trimming: 6 bases; junction bases outside the gene matches: 10. The germline V gene has CDR1 MNHEY and CDR2 SMNVEV (reference sequence). The CDR3 is CASSPRWTSGRINEQFF. The CDR3 bases are TGTGCCAGCAGTCCTAGGTGGACTAGCGGGAGAATCAATGAGCAGTTCTTC.

The V call is TRBV5-1, the J call TRBJ2-7, with D perhaps assigned TRBD1 or TRBD2 (5 bases each). Between the trimmed V and J ends, which lost 4 bases and 2 bases, there was a span of 13 bases. The CDR3 spans 14 residues. Germline V gene sequence: CDR1 SGHRS, CDR2 YFSETQ. The DNA for the CDR3 is TGCGCCAGCAGCGCCGGGACGGTGGCCTACGAGCAGTACTTC. Protein: CASSAGTVAYEQYF.

This clonotype was seen repeatedly, ten times or more. CDR3 amino acids: CASSPGQGRTEAFF. The CDR3 region has the DNA TGTGCCAGCAGTCCGGGACAGGGGCGCACTGAAGCTTTCTTT. The chain has TRBV6-1 and TRBJ1-1; 10 nucleotides match TRBD1. The length of the CDR3 is 14 residues. Germline CDR1 is MNHNS and CDR2 is SASEGT. With V trimmed by 5 bases and J by 4 bases, 4 bases remained unmatched.

V gene TRBV6-5 combines with J gene TRBJ2-6; D gene unclear. This CDR3 is built from 15 residues. Germline CDR1 MNHEY, CDR2 SVGAGI. Trimming shortened V by 7 bases and J by 0 bases, and 10 bases separated the two germline ends. CDR3 residues: CASNSVGSGANVLTF. CDR3 sequence (DNA): TGTGCCAGCAACTCAGTGGGCTCTGGGGCCAACGTCCTGACTTTC.

This clonotype was recorded at least ten times. The V and J genes are TRBV27 and TRBJ2-3; 12 bases align to TRBD1. V was pared by 4 bases and J by 6 bases, with 17 bases of the junction left unmatched. CDR1 MNHEY and CDR2 SMNVEV come from the germline V gene (reference sequence). CDR3 length equals 19 residues. The CDR3 DNA sequence: TGTGCCAGCAGTTGGTTGGGGACAGGGGGCCGACGCGCTCGGGATACGCAGTATTTT. Its protein is CASSWLGTGGRRARDTQYF.

The V gene is TRBV12-3 or TRBV12-4, the J gene TRBJ1-5; 8 bases align to TRBD1. After removal of 8 bases from V and 3 bases from J, the junction contained 9 bases not matched to a gene. This CDR3 has 15 residues. CDR3 loop: CASRPQGVSNQPQHF. The CDR3 nucleotides are TGTGCCAGCCGGCCACAGGGGGTTTCCAATCAGCCCCAGCATTTT.

This clonotype occurred many times. The chain carries TRBV7-2 and TRBJ2-1, with 10 bases that match TRBD2. Unmatched junction bases numbered 7, after V lost 1 base and J lost 7 bases. Germline CDR1 is SGHTA and CDR2 is FQGNSA. The CDR3 is made up of 16 amino acids. Here the CDR3 DNA reads TGTGCCAGCAGCTTAGTCCAGCTAGCGGGAGCGAATGAGCAGTTCTTC. It is translated as CASSLVQLAGANEQFF.

V usage is TRBV6-5 and J usage is TRBJ2-5, with TRBD2 matching 9 bases. V gave up 6 bases and J gave up 3 bases; unmatched junction bases: 8. Germline assignment: CDR1 MNHEY and CDR2 SVGAGI. The CDR3 extends over 15 amino acids. The CDR3 coding sequence is TGTGCCAGCAGCCACTGGGCTAGCGGGGAAGAGACCCAGTACTTC. Protein sequence: CASSHWASGEETQYF.

This clonotype was found many times. The V call is TRBV7-8, the J call TRBJ2-3; D is unresolved. Trimming took off 2 bases at V and 0 bases at J, with 3 bases between the two ends. This CDR3 comprises 13 residues. Germline CDR1 reads SGHVS; CDR2 reads FQNEAQ. CDR3 coding DNA: TGTGCCAGCAGCTTATTTAGCACAGATACGCAGTATTTT. As protein: CASSLFSTDTQYF.

V gene TRBV6-5 combines with J gene TRBJ1-6, with 9 nucleotides matching TRBD1. J was trimmed by 4 bases and V by 6 bases; bases with no gene match: 4. This CDR3 is 15 amino acids long. Looked up from germline, CDR1 is MNHEY and CDR2 is SVGAGI. CDR3 protein: CASRRTGAYNSPLHF. In DNA, the CDR3 is TGTGCCAGCAGGAGGACAGGGGCTTATAATTCACCCCTCCACTTT.

This clonotype came up many times. This rearrangement joins TRBV7-9 to TRBJ1-4; the D gene is possibly TRBD1 (5 bases). This CDR3 comprises 16 residues. V was shortened by 5 bases and J by 12 bases, with 25 bases between the two germline ends. Germline-derived CDR1 and CDR2 are SEHNR and FQNEAQ (reference sequence). The CDR3 spells CASSSILQDNVAELFF. CDR3 sequence (DNA): TGTGCCAGCAGCAGTATACTACAGGATAACGTGGCGGAACTGTTTTTT.

This clonotype was counted many times. V usage is TRBV6-1 and J usage is TRBJ1-5; 7 bases align to TRBD1. The trim removed 11 bases at V and 4 bases at J, leaving 8 bases unmatched. Looked up from germline, CDR1 is MNHNS and CDR2 is SASEGT. The length of the CDR3 is 13 residues. This CDR3 reads CASRGGQNQPQHF. CDR3 DNA sequence: TGTGCCTCCAGGGGGGGACAGAATCAGCCCCAGCATTTT.

As concerns this clonotype: The junction departs from the called germline gene at one end, perhaps through a read error. The rearrangement uses TRBV18 and TRBJ1-2, with D perhaps TRBD1 (6 bases). Germline V lookup: CDR1 KGHSH, CDR2 LQKENI. This CDR3 has 14 amino acids. CDR3 nucleotide sequence: TGTGCCAGCTCACCAGCAGGGGCTAAGTATGGCTACACCTTC. Translating gives CASSPAGAKYGYTF.

A remark on this clonotype: A read error may produce the germline difference seen at one junction end. V and J are TRBV5-4 and TRBJ1-5, with 9 bases fitting TRBD1. Germline V lookup: CDR1 SGHNT, CDR2 YYREEE (reference sequence). The CDR3 is 15 residues long. The CDR3 sequence is CASSLDRGPSSPQHF. The CDR3 bases are TGTGCCAGCAGTTTGGACAGGGGACCGTCATCGCCCCAGCATTTT.

J is TRBJ2-5 and V is TRBV7-8, with D tentatively TRBD2 (5 bases). Per the germline V gene, CDR1 is SGHVS and CDR2 is FQNEAQ. The CDR3 loop spans 15 amino acids. Trimming left V 0 bases short and J 2 bases short, with 10 bases between. CDR3 nucleotide sequence: TGTGCCAGCAGCTTAGCCCCGAGGGATCAAGAGACCCAGTACTTC. Its protein is CASSLAPRDQETQYF.

A few counts support this clonotype. The chain is built from TRBV5-1 and TRBJ2-3; 7 bases map to TRBD2. The CDR3 sequence is 15 residues long. Germline CDR1 reads SGHRS; CDR2 reads YFSETQ. With V trimmed by 6 bases and J by 8 bases, 15 bases remained unmatched. This chain's CDR3 is CASTEDLAAPGTQYF. The DNA of the CDR3 is TGCGCCAGCACCGAAGATCTAGCGGCCCCGGGTACGCAGTATTTT.

The rearrangement uses TRBV7-9 and TRBJ1-4; tentative D call: TRBD1 (5 bases). This CDR3 contains 16 residues. Germline values: CDR1 SEHNR, CDR2 FQNEAQ (reference sequence). The ends were cut back, 5 bases at V and 7 bases at J, with 20 bases in the middle. DNA for the CDR3: TGTGCCAGCAGCCCATTTTTCAGGGACGGAGGTGAAAAACTGTTTTTT. Its translation: CASSPFFRDGGEKLFF.